This TCR beta chain was identified during a study of cytomegalovirus exposure and HLA in healthy donors. Across the study: Earlier, almost 120 million unique TCR beta sequences were recovered from around 190 million T cells by an analysis. General study points: Later analysis demonstrated an association between a missense DCLRE1C variant and TCR beta V- and J-gene trimming.

Details on this clone: The antigen is unknown.

The V gene end was trimmed by 3 bases and the J gene end by 4 bases; junction bases not matched to a gene: 1. There are 14 residues in the CDR3. The germline V gene has CDR1 SGHRS and CDR2 YFSETQ. 13 Jbeta primers and 60 Vbeta primers were used for the PCR. Libraries were prepared by immunoSEQ multiplex PCR; TCRdb keeps only in-frame clonotypes and omits some of them. The sample lists 100,000 or so clones, about 81% occurring once. Material: PBMCs. This chain connects TRBV5-1 to TRBJ2-2; 9 bases map to TRBD1. The sequence was collected from a man aged 40-49 years in good health and CMV-seronegative. The CDR3 loop is CASSWGQGTGELFF. As DNA, the CDR3 is TGCGCCAGCAGCTGGGGACAGGGCACCGGGGAGCTGTTTTTT.